This TCR beta chain was obtained from a study of cytomegalovirus exposure and HLA in healthy donors. In the PCR, 60 Vbeta and 13 Jbeta primers were used. Some clones are missing from TCRdb's copy, which holds only in-frame ones; the method was immunoSEQ multiplex PCR. Of around 170,000 clones listed, over 65% are singletons. Only a few counts were recorded for this clone. At one end, the junction sequence differs from germline, possibly due to a read error. Per germline, CDR1 SNHLY and CDR2 FYNNEI. This CDR3 is 16 amino acids long. Sequencing input: PBMCs. This clonotype originated in a man between 18 and 29 years old in good health and CMV-seronegative. The V gene is TRBV2, the J gene TRBJ1-2; TRBD1 aligns across 8 bases. CDR3 coding DNA: TGTGCCAGCAGGGCGAGAGGGACAGGCGATAACTATGGCTACCCCTTC. This codes for CASRARGTGDNYGYPF.